The clone carrying this T cell receptor beta chain was picked up one time. Its matching antigen is unknown. This sample is drawn from a study of T cell responses to AZD1222 COVID-19 vaccine. Here immunoSEQ multiplex PCR was the method, and the copy in TCRdb shows in-frame clones only, minus some. The sample has roughly 70,000 clones; around nine tenths are singletons. The CDR3 runs to 15 residues. V lost 2 bases, J lost 3 bases, and 7 bases stayed unmatched. In germline, CDR1 is MGHRA, CDR2 YSYEKL. Study results and caveats: Unmutated variant regions are reportedly targeted by nearly half of spike-specific TCRs. The donors showed a predominance of white British ancestry and of females, with possible underestimation of clonal diversity.

The chain links TRBV4-1 to TRBJ2-7; 7 bases agree with TRBD2. The sample here was peripheral blood, taken 28 days after the second dose of the MenACWY control vaccine. The TCR sequence derives from an adult who received the MenACWY meningococcal vaccine as a control. In DNA form, the CDR3 reads TGCGCCAGCAGCCAATCCCTAAGCGGGGACTACGAGCAGTACTTC. It specifies CASSQSLSGDYEQYF.